Below are 4 T cell receptor beta chains sequenced from a single sample in a study of shared clonotypes between healthy human individuals. Generated by immunoSEQ multiplex PCR, the TCRdb table keeps only in-frame clones and is missing some. The table includes millions of clones, 95% detected once. What was sequenced was naive CD4+ T cells sorted from blood. Subset described: CD45RA+ positively selected. The receptors here all came from a young man in good health.

This clone has just a few counts. The chain combines TRBV6-1 with TRBJ1-5, with unresolved D. The CDR3 totals 15 residues. V lost 2 bases, J lost 4 bases, and 12 bases lay in between. CDR1 and CDR2 (germline): MNHNS, SASEGT. The CDR3 region has the DNA TGTGCCAGCAGTGAAAATTCTGGGGTAAATCAGCCCCAGCATTTT. Its translation is CASSENSGVNQPQHF.

The chain employs TRBV11-2 and TRBJ2-5; D is perhaps TRBD1 (6 bases). The V end lost 5 bases, the J end lost 5 bases, and 24 bases lay between the germline ends. Germline V gene sequence: CDR1 SGHAT, CDR2 FQNNGV. The length of the CDR3 is 17 residues. CDR3 amino acids: CASSPRAGAQGRETQYF. CDR3 nucleotides: TGTGCCAGCAGCCCAAGGGCTGGGGCCCAGGGGCGGGAGACCCAGTACTTC.

V is TRBV7-2 and J is TRBJ2-3; tentative D call: TRBD2 (5 bases). There are 15 residues in the CDR3. Deletions cut 7 bases from V and 2 bases from J, with 16 bases between. CDR1 and CDR2 (germline): SGHTA, FQGNSA. The CDR3 loop reads CASTLRLTSTDTQYF. The CDR3 nucleotides read TGTGCCAGCACCTTGAGACTAACCTCCACAGATACGCAGTATTTT.

This sequence joins TRBV7-8 and TRBJ2-5, with D perhaps TRBD2 (5 bases). V was clipped by 8 bases and J by 5 bases, with 15 bases between them. This CDR3 is 13 amino acids long. CDR1 and CDR2 from the germline V gene are SGHVS and FQNEAQ. The CDR3, as DNA: TGTGCCAGCCCTGGGTCCTCGGGGGAGACCCAGTACTTC. It encodes CASPGSSGETQYF.